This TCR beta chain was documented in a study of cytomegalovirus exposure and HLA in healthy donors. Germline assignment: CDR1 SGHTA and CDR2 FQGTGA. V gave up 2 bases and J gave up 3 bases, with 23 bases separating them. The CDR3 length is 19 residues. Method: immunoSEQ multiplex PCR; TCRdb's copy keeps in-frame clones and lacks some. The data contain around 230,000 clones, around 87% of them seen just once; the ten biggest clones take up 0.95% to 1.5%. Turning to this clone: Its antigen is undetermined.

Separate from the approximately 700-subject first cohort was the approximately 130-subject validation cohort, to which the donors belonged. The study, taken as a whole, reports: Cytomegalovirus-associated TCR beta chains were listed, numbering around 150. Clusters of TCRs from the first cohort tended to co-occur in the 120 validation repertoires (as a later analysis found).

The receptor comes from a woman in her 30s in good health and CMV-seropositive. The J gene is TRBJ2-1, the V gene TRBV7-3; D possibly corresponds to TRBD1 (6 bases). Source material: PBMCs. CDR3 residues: CASSLRGGGSRDFYNEQFF. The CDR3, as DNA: TGTGCCAGCAGCTTACGGGGTGGGGGCTCCCGGGATTTCTACAATGAGCAGTTCTTC.